These T cell receptor beta chains were read from a single sample in a study of blood T cell repertoires in COVID-19. Libraries were prepared by immunoSEQ multiplex PCR; TCRdb keeps only in-frame clonotypes and omits some of them. The data show 65,000 to 90,000 clones, about 90% seen once. What was sequenced was peripheral blood. Receptors were obtained from a woman between 50 and 59 years old with active or convalescent COVID-19. CDR3s include the opening cysteine and the closing phenylalanine or tryptophan. Fields, in order: D gene, clone size, J gene, V gene, CDR3 DNA, CDR3 protein. The D gene is left open where the match is weak. The listing skips clone size in some rows; elsewhere it reads once, few, many or a size class.

D gene: TRBD2; clone size: -; J gene: TRBJ2-1; V gene: TRBV19; CDR3 DNA: TGTGCCAGTAGTATAGTAGCCAGCGGGGGGGCACTTGAGCAGTTCTTC; CDR3 protein: CASSIVASGGALEQFF
D gene: TRBD1; clone size: -; J gene: TRBJ1-4; V gene: TRBV5-4; CDR3 DNA: TGTGCCAGCAGCATGCCACAGGGGAGACTGTTTTTT; CDR3 protein: CASSMPQGRLFF
D gene: TRBD1; clone size: -; J gene: TRBJ1-1; V gene: TRBV5-1; CDR3 DNA: TGCGCCAGCAGCGGTGGACAGGTGAGCACTGAAGCTTTCTTT; CDR3 protein: CASSGGQVSTEAFF
D gene: TRBD1; clone size: -; J gene: TRBJ2-2; V gene: TRBV25-1; CDR3 DNA: TGTGCCAGCAGCTATCTAACCGGGACAGGGGGCCCCGGGGAGCTGTTTTTT; CDR3 protein: CASSYLTGTGGPGELFF
D gene: -; clone size: -; J gene: TRBJ1-1; V gene: TRBV19; CDR3 DNA: TGTGCCAGTAGTATCGGGACATTGAACACTGAAGCTTTCTTT; CDR3 protein: CASSIGTLNTEAFF
D gene: TRBD1; clone size: -; J gene: TRBJ1-6; V gene: TRBV30; CDR3 DNA: TGTGCCTGGAGCATGGTAGGGACAGGGGGATATTCACCCCTCCACTTT; CDR3 protein: CAWSMVGTGGYSPLHF
D gene: -; clone size: -; J gene: TRBJ1-2; V gene: TRBV2; CDR3 DNA: TGTGCCAGCAGTTATACCACGGGGGACTATGGCTACACCTTC; CDR3 protein: CASSYTTGDYGYTF
D gene: -; clone size: -; J gene: TRBJ1-3; V gene: TRBV4-3; CDR3 DNA: TGCGCCAGCAGCCAGACAGACAGCTCTGGAAACACCATATATTTT; CDR3 protein: CASSQTDSSGNTIYF
D gene: TRBD1; clone size: few; J gene: TRBJ1-1; V gene: TRBV28; CDR3 DNA: TGTGCCAGCAGTTGGGCAGGGGGCCGAACTGAAGCTTTCTTT; CDR3 protein: CASSWAGGRTEAFF
D gene: TRBD2; clone size: once; J gene: TRBJ2-1; V gene: TRBV15; CDR3 DNA: TGTGCCACCAGCAGAGCGGGGGGTTACAATGAGCAGTTCTTC; CDR3 protein: CATSRAGGYNEQFF
D gene: TRBD2; clone size: once; J gene: TRBJ2-3; V gene: TRBV7-2; CDR3 DNA: TGTGCCAGCAGCTTAGCCCCTAGCGGGGGGGCCGGAGATACGCAGTATTTT; CDR3 protein: CASSLAPSGGAGDTQYF
D gene: TRBD1; clone size: -; J gene: TRBJ1-1; V gene: TRBV19; CDR3 DNA: TGTGCCAGTTTTACAGGGGGCAGAACTGAAGCTTTCTTT; CDR3 protein: CASFTGGRTEAFF
D gene: -; clone size: -; J gene: TRBJ1-6; V gene: TRBV6-6; CDR3 DNA: TGTGCCAGCAGTTACTCGTTAGATTCACCCCTCCACTTT; CDR3 protein: CASSYSLDSPLHF
D gene: TRBD2; clone size: -; J gene: TRBJ2-7; V gene: TRBV2; CDR3 DNA: TGTGCCCGCAGCGAAAGGGGGGCTAGCGGGGGAGGCTACGAGCAGTACTTC; CDR3 protein: CARSERGASGGGYEQYF
D gene: TRBD1; clone size: -; J gene: TRBJ2-1; V gene: TRBV6-6; CDR3 DNA: TGTGCCAGCAGTTACGGACAGGGTTACCACAATGAGCAGTTCTTC; CDR3 protein: CASSYGQGYHNEQFF
D gene: TRBD2; clone size: -; J gene: TRBJ2-7; V gene: TRBV6-5; CDR3 DNA: TGTGCCAGCAGTTCCTATAGCGGGGGAAAGGACGAGCAGTACTTC; CDR3 protein: CASSSYSGGKDEQYF
D gene: TRBD2; clone size: -; J gene: TRBJ2-7; V gene: TRBV6-5; CDR3 DNA: TGTGCCAGCAATTCAGCGGGGGCTTCCTACGAGCAGTACTTC; CDR3 protein: CASNSAGASYEQYF
D gene: -; clone size: few; J gene: TRBJ1-2; V gene: TRBV5-4; CDR3 DNA: TGTGCCAGCAGCTTGGTCGGTGGCTACACCTTC; CDR3 protein: CASSLVGGYTF
D gene: -; clone size: -; J gene: TRBJ2-1; V gene: TRBV5-1; CDR3 DNA: TGCGCCAGCAGCTTAACTCCTCTGAGCTCCTACAATGAGCAGTTCTTC; CDR3 protein: CASSLTPLSSYNEQFF
D gene: -; clone size: -; J gene: TRBJ1-2; V gene: TRBV2; CDR3 DNA: TGTGCCAGCAGTGTCAGACAGAACTATGGCTACACCTTC; CDR3 protein: CASSVRQNYGYTF